This entry lists 32 T cell receptor beta chains sequenced from one sample in a study of T-cell reconstitution after alpha-beta-depleted transplantation in children. Unique molecular identifiers were used to barcode this TCRbeta library. TCRdb re-derived calls from the PCR reads in MiXCR, one entry per CDR3 protein. The table includes some 70,000 distinct CDR3 sequences, 4.9% detected once. The starting material was PBMCs, mostly from graft donor cells, obtained 180 days after TCRalphabeta/CD19-depleted stem cell transplant. The receptors originated from a boy younger than two who had a stem cell transplant for acute myeloid leukemia, so the T cells may come from the graft donor.

This clonotype was observed at least ten times. V usage is TRBV15 and J usage is TRBJ1-1, with 7 nucleotides matching TRBD1. Germline V CDR1 and CDR2: LNHNV, YYDKDF (reference sequence). The CDR3 loop spans 13 amino acids. After removal of 6 bases from V and 5 bases from J, the junction contained 6 bases not matched to a gene. The CDR3 DNA reads TGTGCCACCAGAGCAGGGGGACGGACTGAAGCTTTCTTT. Translating it yields CATRAGGRTEAFF.

V gene TRBV6-1 combines with J gene TRBJ2-1; D possibly corresponds to TRBD2 (6 bases). Germline assignment: CDR1 MNHNS and CDR2 SASEGT. Trimming cost V 1 base and J 1 base, with 8 bases left between them. The CDR3 is made up of 15 amino acids. The CDR3 DNA is TGTGCCAGCAGTGAAGTCGGGGGATCCTACAATGAGCAGTTCTTC. This translates into CASSEVGGSYNEQFF.

In its sample, this clonotype was seen many times. The V and J genes are TRBV25-1 and TRBJ2-1; 9 positions agree with TRBD2. The CDR3 loop spans 16 amino acids. V shed 3 bases, J shed 5 bases, and the junction held 8 bases outside the gene matches. CDR1 is MGHDK and CDR2 is SYGVNS in the germline V gene. This CDR3 is CASSDPGLASDNEQFF. The CDR3 nucleotides are TGTGCCAGCAGTGACCCTGGACTAGCGAGTGACAATGAGCAGTTCTTC.

The table lists this clonotype with many counts. The chain has TRBV4-1 and TRBJ2-1; no firm D call. Germline assignment: CDR1 MGHRA and CDR2 YSYEKL. The length of the CDR3 is 15 residues. Between the trimmed V and J ends, which lost 1 base and 5 bases, there was a span of 12 bases. This chain's CDR3 is CASSQGMGVHNEQFF. CDR3 nucleotides: TGCGCCAGCAGCCAAGGGATGGGCGTCCACAATGAGCAGTTCTTC.

In its sample, this clonotype was seen many times. This chain uses TRBV3-1 with TRBJ1-5, with D possibly matching TRBD1 (6 bases). The CDR3 runs 15 residues. Germline CDR1 is LGHDT and CDR2 is YNNKEL (reference sequence). The V end was cut by 3 bases, the J end by 4 bases, with 13 bases between. The CDR3 DNA reads as TGTGCCAGCAGCCAGAGGGGGACTCCGAATCAGCCCCAGCATTTT. Protein sequence: CASSQRGTPNQPQHF. Drawing the rest from reference TRBV3-1 and TRBJ1-5, the complete variable domain is DTAVSQTPKYLVTQMGNDKSIKCEQNLGHDTMYWYKQDSKKFLKIMFSYNNKELIINETVPNRFSPKSPDKAHLNLHINSLELGDSAVYFCASSQRGTPNQPQHFGDGTRLSIL.

This clonotype was seen at least ten times. The rearrangement uses TRBV29-1 and TRBJ2-4; no firm D call. CDR3 size: 14 residues. In germline, CDR1 is SQVTM, CDR2 ANQGSEA. With 6 bases removed from V and 0 bases from J, the gap between germline ends came to 12 bases. The CDR3, as DNA: TGCAGCGTACGTGTCTCTCTAGCCAAAAACATTCAGTACTTC. Translation gives CSVRVSLAKNIQYF.

This clonotype was found many times. The V call is TRBV5-1, the J call TRBJ1-5; D ambiguous. Per the germline V gene, CDR1 is SGHRS and CDR2 is YFSETQ. This CDR3 is built from 14 residues. V was pared by 0 bases and J by 7 bases, with 11 bases between. The CDR3 region is CASSLEYGDQPQHF. The CDR3 DNA sequence: TGCGCCAGCAGCTTGGAGTACGGTGACCAGCCCCAGCATTTT. Complete variable domain (other parts from reference TRBV5-1 and TRBJ1-5): KAGVTQTPRYLIKTRGQQVTLSCSPISGHRSVSWYQQTPGQGLQFLFEYFSETQRNKGNFPGRFSGRQFSNSRSEMNVSTLELGDSALYLCASSLEYGDQPQHFGDGTRLSIL.

This clonotype was seen repeatedly, ten times or more. V is TRBV20-1 and J is TRBJ2-3, with 10 bases fitting TRBD2. Trimming cost V 2 bases and J 2 bases; bases outside gene matches: 10. Per germline, CDR1 DFQATT and CDR2 SNEGSKA (reference sequence). The CDR3 has 17 amino acids. CDR3 amino acids: CSARILLAGTYTDTQYF. The CDR3 DNA reads TGCAGTGCTAGAATTCTACTAGCGGGGACTTACACAGATACGCAGTATTTT.

This clonotype was counted at least ten times. The gene calls are TRBV7-2 and TRBJ2-5; TRBD2 matches 16 bases. V gave up 4 bases and J gave up 2 bases; unmatched junction bases: 10. Germline assignment: CDR1 SGHTA and CDR2 FQGNSA. This CDR3 has 19 residues. CDR3 residues: CASSSETGLAGGLQETQYF. Here the CDR3 DNA reads TGTGCCAGCAGCTCCGAGACGGGACTAGCGGGGGGGCTACAAGAGACCCAGTACTTC.

The sample holds many counts of this clonotype. The chain recombines TRBV12-3 or TRBV12-4 with TRBJ2-5; 7 positions agree with TRBD2. This CDR3 has 16 residues. V shed 4 bases and J 7 bases; nucleotides not matched to a gene: 15. The CDR3 DNA sequence: TGTGCCAGCAGTTATCCTTTAGCGGAGGGCGGGGGGACCCAGTACTTC. Its protein is CASSYPLAEGGGTQYF.

This clonotype was detected ten times or more. The chain is built from TRBV7-2 and TRBJ1-2; D is ambiguous. Germline V gene lookup returns CDR1 SGHTA and CDR2 FQGNSA. V was pared by 6 bases and J by 7 bases, with 21 bases between. The CDR3 consists of 15 residues. The CDR3 region has the DNA TGTGCCAGCAGTTCTCCCCCTTCCCCCTCCGTTGGCTACACCTTC. It codes for CASSSPPSPSVGYTF.

There are many counts of this clonotype. The chain couples TRBV12-3 or TRBV12-4 to TRBJ2-5; D gene ambiguous. The CDR3 is 17 amino acids. V gave up 3 bases and J gave up 2 bases, with 19 bases separating them. CDR3 sequence (DNA): TGTGCCAGCAGTTTCGGCCTGGGTGAGCAGTTACAAGAGACCCAGTACTTC. It encodes CASSFGLGEQLQETQYF.

This clonotype was seen ten or more times. The chain has TRBV28 and TRBJ2-2; 7 bases line up with TRBD2. With 6 bases clipped from V and 7 bases from J, the junction kept 11 bases outside the gene matches. CDR3 length: 15 residues. CDR1 is MDHEN, CDR2 SYDVKM, per germline. CDR3 region: CASRPGLRWIGELFF. DNA for the CDR3: TGTGCCAGCAGACCGGGACTAAGATGGATCGGGGAGCTGTTTTTT.

This clonotype occurred many times. The chain recombines TRBV20-1 with TRBJ2-1; weak D call: TRBD1 (6 bases). The V and J ends lost 1 base and 9 bases respectively, with 13 bases between them. CDR1 is DFQATT and CDR2 is SNEGSKA in the germline V gene (reference sequence). CDR3 length equals 13 residues. The CDR3 DNA follows: TGCAGTGCTAGAGCAACAGGGTGGACTGAGCAGTTCTTC. It codes for CSARATGWTEQFF.

The rearrangement links TRBV3-1 to TRBJ2-1; TRBD2 agrees at 10 bases. The CDR3 is 15 amino acids. With V trimmed by 11 bases and J by 9 bases, 16 bases remained unmatched. Germline CDR1 LGHDT, CDR2 YNNKEL (reference sequence). The chain's CDR3 is CACCQRAGGHREQFF. CDR3 DNA: TGTGCCTGCTGCCAGCGAGCGGGGGGGCATCGTGAGCAGTTCTTC.

There are many counts of this clonotype. V and J are TRBV7-2 and TRBJ2-3; tentatively, D is TRBD2 (6 bases). CDR3 length: 17 amino acids. V shed 5 bases and J shed 0 bases, with 18 bases lying between them. Per the germline V gene, CDR1 is SGHTA and CDR2 is FQGNSA. This chain's CDR3 is CASSAQVGGVSTDTQYF. CDR3 coding DNA: TGTGCCAGCAGCGCACAGGTGGGCGGGGTTAGCACAGATACGCAGTATTTT.

This clonotype has a count of ten or more. This rearrangement joins TRBV6-5 to TRBJ1-4, with D tentatively TRBD1 (5 bases). The CDR3 has 15 residues. CDR1 is MNHEY, CDR2 SVGAGI, per germline. Trimming stripped 0 bases from V and 7 bases from J, with 12 bases between. The CDR3 spells CASSYSTRGGEKLFF. The CDR3 coding sequence is TGTGCCAGCAGTTACTCTACGAGGGGTGGTGAAAAACTGTTTTTT.

This clonotype was recorded many times. The rearrangement uses TRBV5-1 and TRBJ2-5; D is unclear. Trimming left V 3 bases short and J 0 bases short, with 3 bases between. Looked up from germline, CDR1 is SGHRS and CDR2 is YFSETQ. This CDR3 contains 12 residues. CDR3 region: CASSSNQETQYF. DNA of the CDR3: TGCGCCAGCAGCTCGAACCAAGAGACCCAGTACTTC.

This clonotype was seen ten or more times. The V and J genes are TRBV10-3 and TRBJ1-3; no clear D gene. The germline V gene encodes CDR1 ENHRY and CDR2 SYGVKD. CDR3 size: 15 residues. Trimming left V 8 bases short and J 1 base short, with 15 bases between. CDR3 coding DNA: TGTGCCATCGGCGGAGACGTGCCGTCTGGAAACACCATATATTTT. Protein sequence: CAIGGDVPSGNTIYF.

CDR3: CASSEALWTVLAKNIQYF. The DNA of the CDR3 is TGTGCCAGCAGTGAAGCGCTTTGGACAGTACTAGCCAAAAACATTCAGTACTTC. The chain uses TRBV2 and TRBJ2-4, with D possibly matching TRBD1 (6 bases). Germline V lookup: CDR1 SNHLY, CDR2 FYNNEI. The V end was cut by 0 bases, the J end by 0 bases, with 15 bases between. This CDR3 is 18 amino acids long.

A note on this clonotype: The junction shows a germline mismatch at one end, possibly a read error. This chain uses TRBV28 with TRBJ1-2, with D possibly matching TRBD1 (6 bases). CDR1 is MDHEN and CDR2 is SYDVKM in the germline V gene. There are 15 residues in the CDR3. CDR3 in amino acids: CAIGSGETNRVSLSF. Here the CDR3 DNA reads TGTGCCATCGGCTCTGGGGAAACGAACAGGGTCTCGCTCTCCTTC.

On this clonotype: This may be a read error: a much more frequent sequence differs by one nucleotide. This chain connects TRBV30 to TRBJ2-1; D call uncertain. CDR1 GTSNPN and CDR2 SVGIG come from the germline V gene (reference sequence). V dropped 2 bases and J dropped 8 bases, with 7 bases sitting between them. This CDR3 has 11 residues. The CDR3 DNA sequence: TGTGCCTGGAGTTCGTACTATGAGCAGTTCTTC. Translation gives CAWSSYYEQFF.

This clonotype has ten or more counts. The chain joins TRBV5-1 to TRBJ2-4, with 9 nucleotides matching TRBD2. CDR3 size: 17 residues. In germline, CDR1 is SGHRS, CDR2 YFSETQ. Losses at the gene ends were 7 bases for V and 1 base for J; bases not matched to a gene: 12. For the CDR3, the DNA is TGCGCCAGCCCCTCGCGGGGGGGCCGGGGGGCCAAAAACATTCAGTACTTC. Its protein is CASPSRGGRGAKNIQYF.

This clonotype appeared many times. V and J are TRBV12-3 or TRBV12-4 and TRBJ2-2, with 11 nucleotides matching TRBD2. V shed 6 bases and J 7 bases; nucleotides not matched to a gene: 4. The CDR3 runs to 14 residues. The CDR3, as DNA: TGTGCCAGCAGACTAGCGGGGGTGAGCGGGGAGCTGTTTTTT. It codes for CASRLAGVSGELFF.

At least ten counts were recorded for this clonotype. The CDR3 spells CSARGQPLSTDTQYF. CDR3 bases: TGCAGTGCTAGAGGACAGCCCCTAAGCACAGATACGCAGTATTTT. This chain links TRBV20-1 with TRBJ2-3, with a possible D match to TRBD1 (5 bases). The germline gives CDR1 DFQATT, CDR2 SNEGSKA (reference sequence). V was shortened by 1 base and J by 0 bases, with 11 bases between the two germline ends. This CDR3 has 15 amino acids.

The rearrangement uses TRBV24-1 and TRBJ2-5; D is possibly TRBD1 (6 bases). This CDR3 is built from 13 residues. The ends were cut back, 5 bases at V and 5 bases at J, with 11 bases in the middle. CDR1 is KGHDR, CDR2 SFDVKD, per germline. CDR3 coding DNA: TGTGCCACCAGTGCCCCAGGGGTGGAGACCCAGTACTTC. Its protein product is CATSAPGVETQYF.

This clonotype was recorded at least ten times. The V and J genes are TRBV27 and TRBJ2-1; weak D call: TRBD2 (5 bases). The CDR3 consists of 14 residues. Trimming shortened V by 9 bases and J by 0 bases, and 12 bases separated the two germline ends. Germline V gene sequence: CDR1 MNHEY, CDR2 SMNVEV (reference sequence). In DNA, the CDR3 is TGTGCCAGTCACGGGGTTAACTCCTACAATGAGCAGTTCTTC. It translates to CASHGVNSYNEQFF.

V and J are TRBV30 and TRBJ1-1, with D perhaps matching TRBD1 (5 bases). The CDR3 consists of 15 residues. The V gene's germline CDR1 is GTSNPN and CDR2 SVGIG (reference sequence). V was trimmed by 2 bases and J by 1 base, leaving 14 bases between them. CDR3 sequence (DNA): TGTGCCTGGAGTCCCCCAGGGTCGGGGAACACTGAAGCTTTCTTT. This sequence encodes CAWSPPGSGNTEAFF.

This clonotype is a singleton in its sample. CDR3: CASSLMGLAADTGELFF. CDR3 DNA sequence: TGTGCCAGCAGCTTAATGGGCCTAGCGGCGGACACCGGGGAGCTGTTTTTT. The chain uses TRBV7-3 and TRBJ2-2; 7 nucleotides line up with TRBD2. From germline, CDR1 is SGHTA and CDR2 FQGTGA. The V and J ends lost 1 base and 3 bases, in that order; junction bases with no gene match: 8. This CDR3 is built from 17 residues.

This clonotype has ten or more counts. The chain carries TRBV20-1 and TRBJ1-2, with D possibly TRBD1 on 5 matching bases. Germline V gene sequence: CDR1 DFQATT, CDR2 SNEGSKA (reference sequence). CDR3 length: 14 amino acids. V gave up 0 bases and J gave up 7 bases, with 15 bases separating them. The CDR3 coding sequence is TGCAGTGCTAGAGATGGGGCCTCGGGCAGTGGCTACACCTTC. Protein sequence: CSARDGASGSGYTF.

This clonotype was seen at least ten times. This chain links TRBV29-1 with TRBJ1-6; a possible D gene is TRBD1 (5 bases). The V gene's germline CDR1 is SQVTM and CDR2 ANQGSEA. The CDR3 runs 12 residues. V lost 7 bases to trimming and J lost 6 bases, with 10 bases between them. Written as DNA, the CDR3 is TGCAGCGCTCCGGGGCCTAATTCACCCCTCCACTTT. This codes for CSAPGPNSPLHF. The variable domain in full, with the rest retrieved from reference TRBV29-1 and TRBJ1-6, is SAVISQKPSRDICQRGTSLTIQCQVDSQVTMMFWYRQQPGQSLTLIATANQGSEATYESGFVIDKFPISRPNLTFSTLTVSNMSPEDSSIYLCSAPGPNSPLHFGNGTRLTVT.

In this sample, this clonotype turned up many times. This chain uses TRBV24-1 with TRBJ2-1, with D tentatively TRBD1 (5 bases). V lost 3 bases, J lost 4 bases, and 15 bases lay in between. Germline V gene data show CDR1 as KGHDR and CDR2 as SFDVKD. This CDR3 spans 16 amino acids. The CDR3 spells CATSDPQGGVYNEQFF. CDR3 nucleotide sequence: TGTGCCACCAGTGATCCCCAGGGTGGGGTATACAATGAGCAGTTCTTC.